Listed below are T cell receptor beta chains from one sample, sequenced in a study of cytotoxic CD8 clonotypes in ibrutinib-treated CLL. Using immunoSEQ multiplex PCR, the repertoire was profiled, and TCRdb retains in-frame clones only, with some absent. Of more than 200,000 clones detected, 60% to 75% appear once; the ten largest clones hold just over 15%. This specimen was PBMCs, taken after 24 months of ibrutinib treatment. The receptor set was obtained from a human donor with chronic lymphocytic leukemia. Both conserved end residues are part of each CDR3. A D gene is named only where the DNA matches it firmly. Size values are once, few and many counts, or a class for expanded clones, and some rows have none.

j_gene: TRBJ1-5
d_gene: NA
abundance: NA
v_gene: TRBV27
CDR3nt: TGTGCCAGCAGTCCGACCGGGACCTGGACTCAGCCCCAGCATTTT
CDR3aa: CASSPTGTWTQPQHF

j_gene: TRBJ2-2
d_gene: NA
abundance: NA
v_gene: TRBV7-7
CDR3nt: TGTGCTAGCAGCTTAGGTGGGAGTGCAAACACCGGGGAGCTGTTTTTT
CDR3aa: CASSLGGSANTGELFF

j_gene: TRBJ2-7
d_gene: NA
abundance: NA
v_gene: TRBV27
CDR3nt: TGTGCCAGCAGTACCCGGACCGGCTCCTACGAGCAGTACTTC
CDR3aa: CASSTRTGSYEQYF

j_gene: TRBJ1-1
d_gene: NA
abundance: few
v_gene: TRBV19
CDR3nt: TGTGCCAGTAGTACAGAGGGGGCTGAAGCTTTCTTT
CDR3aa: CASSTEGAEAFF

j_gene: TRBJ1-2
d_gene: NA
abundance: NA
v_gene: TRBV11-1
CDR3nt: TGTGCCAGCAGCCCCAGGAACGTGGTGAACTATGGCTACACCTTC
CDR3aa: CASSPRNVVNYGYTF

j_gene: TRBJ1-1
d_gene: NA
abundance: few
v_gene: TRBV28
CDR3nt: TGTGCCAGCAGTTTGCAGTTAGAAGCTTTCTTT
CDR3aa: CASSLQLEAFF

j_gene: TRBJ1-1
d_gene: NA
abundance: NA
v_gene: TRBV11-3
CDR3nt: TGTGCCAGCAGCCAGCACGGGACAAGCACTGAAGCTTTCTTT
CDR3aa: CASSQHGTSTEAFF

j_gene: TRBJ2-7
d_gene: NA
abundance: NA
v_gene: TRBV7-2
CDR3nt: TGTGCCAGCACGTCTACGGGCTTCTCCTACGAGCAGTACTTC
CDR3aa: CASTSTGFSYEQYF

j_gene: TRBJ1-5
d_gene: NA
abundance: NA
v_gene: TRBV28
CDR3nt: TGTGCCACTCGGTTAGGGCAGGGTGGGCAGCCCCAGCATTTT
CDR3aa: CATRLGQGGQPQHF

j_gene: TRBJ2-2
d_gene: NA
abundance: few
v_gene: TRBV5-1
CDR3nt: TGCGCCAGCAGCTTGGAGTCCGGGGAGCTGTTTTTT
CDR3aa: CASSLESGELFF

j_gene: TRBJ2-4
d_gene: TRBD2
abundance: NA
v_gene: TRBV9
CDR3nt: TGTGCCAGCAGCGTAGGGGCGGGGAGGGGCCCAGAAAAAAACATTCAGTACTTC
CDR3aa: CASSVGAGRGPEKNIQYF

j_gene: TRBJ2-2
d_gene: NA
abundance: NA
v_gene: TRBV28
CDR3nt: TGTGCCAGCAGGCGCGGGACTAACACCGGGGAGCTGTTTTTT
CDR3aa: CASRRGTNTGELFF

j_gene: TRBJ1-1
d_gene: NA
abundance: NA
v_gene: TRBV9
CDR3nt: TGTGCCAGCAGCGCGGGAGCTCGGGGGGCAGCTTTCTTT
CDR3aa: CASSAGARGAAFF

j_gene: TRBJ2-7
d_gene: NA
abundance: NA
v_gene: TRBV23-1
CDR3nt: TGCGCCAGCCCCTCCCCATTTAAATCGGTCGAGCAGTACTTC
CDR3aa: CASPSPFKSVEQYF

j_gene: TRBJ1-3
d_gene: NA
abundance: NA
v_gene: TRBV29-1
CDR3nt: TGCAGCGTTGACTTTGAAGACACCATATATTTT
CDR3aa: CSVDFEDTIYF

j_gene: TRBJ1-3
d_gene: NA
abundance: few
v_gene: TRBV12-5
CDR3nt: TGTGCTAGTGGGCTGGACAGTTCTGGAAACACCATATATTTT
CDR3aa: CASGLDSSGNTIYF

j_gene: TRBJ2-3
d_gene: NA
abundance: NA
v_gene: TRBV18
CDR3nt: TGTGCCAGCTCAGGGAGAATTCGCACGGATACGCAGTATTTT
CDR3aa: CASSGRIRTDTQYF

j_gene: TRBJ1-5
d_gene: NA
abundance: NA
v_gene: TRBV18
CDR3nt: TGTGCCAGCTCACCACCGGGCGGGTATGGGAATCAGCCCCAGCATTTT
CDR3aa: CASSPPGGYGNQPQHF

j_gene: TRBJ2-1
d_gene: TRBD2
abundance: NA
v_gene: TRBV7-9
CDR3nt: TGTGCCAGCAGCCGACTAAGCGGGGTACCCAATGAGCAGTTCTTC
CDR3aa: CASSRLSGVPNEQFF

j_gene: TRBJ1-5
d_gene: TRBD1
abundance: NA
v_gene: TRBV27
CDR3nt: TGTGCCAGCAGTCCCTGGACAGGGTGGTCTCTAAGCAATCAGCCCCAGCATTTT
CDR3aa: CASSPWTGWSLSNQPQHF

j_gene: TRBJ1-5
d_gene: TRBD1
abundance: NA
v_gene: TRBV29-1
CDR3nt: TGCAGCGCGATTGGGACAGGGGTTACGGAGCCCCAGCATTTT
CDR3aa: CSAIGTGVTEPQHF

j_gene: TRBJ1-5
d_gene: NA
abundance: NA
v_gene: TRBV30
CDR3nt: TGTGCCTGGAGTTCCCGGGATGGGAGACAGCCCCAGCATTTT
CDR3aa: CAWSSRDGRQPQHF

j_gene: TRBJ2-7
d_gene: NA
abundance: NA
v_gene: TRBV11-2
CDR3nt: TGTGCCAGCAGTTTAGGGCCCCACAACCCTTACGAGCAGTACTTC
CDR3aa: CASSLGPHNPYEQYF

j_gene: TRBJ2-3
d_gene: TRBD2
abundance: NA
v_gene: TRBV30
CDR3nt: TGTGCCTGGAGTAGGCTAGCGGGTCGTACAGATACGCAGTATTTT
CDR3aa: CAWSRLAGRTDTQYF

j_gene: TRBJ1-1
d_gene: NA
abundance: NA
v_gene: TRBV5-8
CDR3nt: TGTGCCAGCAGCTTGGCCACAGGGCAATCCGGGGACACTGAAGCTTTCTTT
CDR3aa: CASSLATGQSGDTEAFF

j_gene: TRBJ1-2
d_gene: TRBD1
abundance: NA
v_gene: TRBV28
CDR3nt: TGTGCCAGCGGGACAGGGGTTGGTGGCTACACCTTC
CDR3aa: CASGTGVGGYTF

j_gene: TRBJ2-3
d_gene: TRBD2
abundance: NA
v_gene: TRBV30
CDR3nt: TGTGCCTGGGGGACTAGCGGGAGTCGGACAGATACGCAGTATTTT
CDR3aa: CAWGTSGSRTDTQYF

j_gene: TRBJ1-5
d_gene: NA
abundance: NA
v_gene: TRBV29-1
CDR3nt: TGCAGCGTTGGGGGCATCAATCAGCCCCAGCATTTT
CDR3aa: CSVGGINQPQHF